The T cell receptor beta chain under discussion was sequenced for a study of T cells in localized non-small cell lung cancer. Study-wide results and caveats: A median of roughly 52 of the top 100 tumor clones appeared in adjacent lung, which was paired and uninvolved.

About this clone: Its antigen is unidentified.

The CDR3 consists of 16 residues. V lost 0 bases and J lost 4, with 13 bases in between. Germline V CDR1 and CDR2: SGHNT, YENEEA. Measured with immunoSEQ multiplex PCR; TCRdb has only the in-frame clones, and not every one. Of 15,000 to 20,000 clones listed, nearly 90% were seen once; the top ten hold roughly 1.2%. This TCR derives from a woman aged 35 to 75 with stage III lung adenocarcinoma. The sample was peripheral blood mononuclear cells, taken before any cancer treatment. The chain couples TRBV11-3 to TRBJ2-1, with D possibly being TRBD2 (6 bases). DNA of the CDR3: TGTGCCAGCAGCTTAGAATCGGGCGGGGTGTACAATGAGCAGTTCTTC. Translated, it gives CASSLESGGVYNEQFF. The variable domain in full, completed from reference TRBV11-3 and TRBJ2-1, reads EAGVVQSPRYKIIEKKQPVAFWCNPISGHNTLYWYLQNLGQGPELLIRYENEEAVDDSQLPKDRFSAERLKGVDSTLKIQPAELGDSAVYLCASSLESGGVYNEQFFGPGTRLTVL.